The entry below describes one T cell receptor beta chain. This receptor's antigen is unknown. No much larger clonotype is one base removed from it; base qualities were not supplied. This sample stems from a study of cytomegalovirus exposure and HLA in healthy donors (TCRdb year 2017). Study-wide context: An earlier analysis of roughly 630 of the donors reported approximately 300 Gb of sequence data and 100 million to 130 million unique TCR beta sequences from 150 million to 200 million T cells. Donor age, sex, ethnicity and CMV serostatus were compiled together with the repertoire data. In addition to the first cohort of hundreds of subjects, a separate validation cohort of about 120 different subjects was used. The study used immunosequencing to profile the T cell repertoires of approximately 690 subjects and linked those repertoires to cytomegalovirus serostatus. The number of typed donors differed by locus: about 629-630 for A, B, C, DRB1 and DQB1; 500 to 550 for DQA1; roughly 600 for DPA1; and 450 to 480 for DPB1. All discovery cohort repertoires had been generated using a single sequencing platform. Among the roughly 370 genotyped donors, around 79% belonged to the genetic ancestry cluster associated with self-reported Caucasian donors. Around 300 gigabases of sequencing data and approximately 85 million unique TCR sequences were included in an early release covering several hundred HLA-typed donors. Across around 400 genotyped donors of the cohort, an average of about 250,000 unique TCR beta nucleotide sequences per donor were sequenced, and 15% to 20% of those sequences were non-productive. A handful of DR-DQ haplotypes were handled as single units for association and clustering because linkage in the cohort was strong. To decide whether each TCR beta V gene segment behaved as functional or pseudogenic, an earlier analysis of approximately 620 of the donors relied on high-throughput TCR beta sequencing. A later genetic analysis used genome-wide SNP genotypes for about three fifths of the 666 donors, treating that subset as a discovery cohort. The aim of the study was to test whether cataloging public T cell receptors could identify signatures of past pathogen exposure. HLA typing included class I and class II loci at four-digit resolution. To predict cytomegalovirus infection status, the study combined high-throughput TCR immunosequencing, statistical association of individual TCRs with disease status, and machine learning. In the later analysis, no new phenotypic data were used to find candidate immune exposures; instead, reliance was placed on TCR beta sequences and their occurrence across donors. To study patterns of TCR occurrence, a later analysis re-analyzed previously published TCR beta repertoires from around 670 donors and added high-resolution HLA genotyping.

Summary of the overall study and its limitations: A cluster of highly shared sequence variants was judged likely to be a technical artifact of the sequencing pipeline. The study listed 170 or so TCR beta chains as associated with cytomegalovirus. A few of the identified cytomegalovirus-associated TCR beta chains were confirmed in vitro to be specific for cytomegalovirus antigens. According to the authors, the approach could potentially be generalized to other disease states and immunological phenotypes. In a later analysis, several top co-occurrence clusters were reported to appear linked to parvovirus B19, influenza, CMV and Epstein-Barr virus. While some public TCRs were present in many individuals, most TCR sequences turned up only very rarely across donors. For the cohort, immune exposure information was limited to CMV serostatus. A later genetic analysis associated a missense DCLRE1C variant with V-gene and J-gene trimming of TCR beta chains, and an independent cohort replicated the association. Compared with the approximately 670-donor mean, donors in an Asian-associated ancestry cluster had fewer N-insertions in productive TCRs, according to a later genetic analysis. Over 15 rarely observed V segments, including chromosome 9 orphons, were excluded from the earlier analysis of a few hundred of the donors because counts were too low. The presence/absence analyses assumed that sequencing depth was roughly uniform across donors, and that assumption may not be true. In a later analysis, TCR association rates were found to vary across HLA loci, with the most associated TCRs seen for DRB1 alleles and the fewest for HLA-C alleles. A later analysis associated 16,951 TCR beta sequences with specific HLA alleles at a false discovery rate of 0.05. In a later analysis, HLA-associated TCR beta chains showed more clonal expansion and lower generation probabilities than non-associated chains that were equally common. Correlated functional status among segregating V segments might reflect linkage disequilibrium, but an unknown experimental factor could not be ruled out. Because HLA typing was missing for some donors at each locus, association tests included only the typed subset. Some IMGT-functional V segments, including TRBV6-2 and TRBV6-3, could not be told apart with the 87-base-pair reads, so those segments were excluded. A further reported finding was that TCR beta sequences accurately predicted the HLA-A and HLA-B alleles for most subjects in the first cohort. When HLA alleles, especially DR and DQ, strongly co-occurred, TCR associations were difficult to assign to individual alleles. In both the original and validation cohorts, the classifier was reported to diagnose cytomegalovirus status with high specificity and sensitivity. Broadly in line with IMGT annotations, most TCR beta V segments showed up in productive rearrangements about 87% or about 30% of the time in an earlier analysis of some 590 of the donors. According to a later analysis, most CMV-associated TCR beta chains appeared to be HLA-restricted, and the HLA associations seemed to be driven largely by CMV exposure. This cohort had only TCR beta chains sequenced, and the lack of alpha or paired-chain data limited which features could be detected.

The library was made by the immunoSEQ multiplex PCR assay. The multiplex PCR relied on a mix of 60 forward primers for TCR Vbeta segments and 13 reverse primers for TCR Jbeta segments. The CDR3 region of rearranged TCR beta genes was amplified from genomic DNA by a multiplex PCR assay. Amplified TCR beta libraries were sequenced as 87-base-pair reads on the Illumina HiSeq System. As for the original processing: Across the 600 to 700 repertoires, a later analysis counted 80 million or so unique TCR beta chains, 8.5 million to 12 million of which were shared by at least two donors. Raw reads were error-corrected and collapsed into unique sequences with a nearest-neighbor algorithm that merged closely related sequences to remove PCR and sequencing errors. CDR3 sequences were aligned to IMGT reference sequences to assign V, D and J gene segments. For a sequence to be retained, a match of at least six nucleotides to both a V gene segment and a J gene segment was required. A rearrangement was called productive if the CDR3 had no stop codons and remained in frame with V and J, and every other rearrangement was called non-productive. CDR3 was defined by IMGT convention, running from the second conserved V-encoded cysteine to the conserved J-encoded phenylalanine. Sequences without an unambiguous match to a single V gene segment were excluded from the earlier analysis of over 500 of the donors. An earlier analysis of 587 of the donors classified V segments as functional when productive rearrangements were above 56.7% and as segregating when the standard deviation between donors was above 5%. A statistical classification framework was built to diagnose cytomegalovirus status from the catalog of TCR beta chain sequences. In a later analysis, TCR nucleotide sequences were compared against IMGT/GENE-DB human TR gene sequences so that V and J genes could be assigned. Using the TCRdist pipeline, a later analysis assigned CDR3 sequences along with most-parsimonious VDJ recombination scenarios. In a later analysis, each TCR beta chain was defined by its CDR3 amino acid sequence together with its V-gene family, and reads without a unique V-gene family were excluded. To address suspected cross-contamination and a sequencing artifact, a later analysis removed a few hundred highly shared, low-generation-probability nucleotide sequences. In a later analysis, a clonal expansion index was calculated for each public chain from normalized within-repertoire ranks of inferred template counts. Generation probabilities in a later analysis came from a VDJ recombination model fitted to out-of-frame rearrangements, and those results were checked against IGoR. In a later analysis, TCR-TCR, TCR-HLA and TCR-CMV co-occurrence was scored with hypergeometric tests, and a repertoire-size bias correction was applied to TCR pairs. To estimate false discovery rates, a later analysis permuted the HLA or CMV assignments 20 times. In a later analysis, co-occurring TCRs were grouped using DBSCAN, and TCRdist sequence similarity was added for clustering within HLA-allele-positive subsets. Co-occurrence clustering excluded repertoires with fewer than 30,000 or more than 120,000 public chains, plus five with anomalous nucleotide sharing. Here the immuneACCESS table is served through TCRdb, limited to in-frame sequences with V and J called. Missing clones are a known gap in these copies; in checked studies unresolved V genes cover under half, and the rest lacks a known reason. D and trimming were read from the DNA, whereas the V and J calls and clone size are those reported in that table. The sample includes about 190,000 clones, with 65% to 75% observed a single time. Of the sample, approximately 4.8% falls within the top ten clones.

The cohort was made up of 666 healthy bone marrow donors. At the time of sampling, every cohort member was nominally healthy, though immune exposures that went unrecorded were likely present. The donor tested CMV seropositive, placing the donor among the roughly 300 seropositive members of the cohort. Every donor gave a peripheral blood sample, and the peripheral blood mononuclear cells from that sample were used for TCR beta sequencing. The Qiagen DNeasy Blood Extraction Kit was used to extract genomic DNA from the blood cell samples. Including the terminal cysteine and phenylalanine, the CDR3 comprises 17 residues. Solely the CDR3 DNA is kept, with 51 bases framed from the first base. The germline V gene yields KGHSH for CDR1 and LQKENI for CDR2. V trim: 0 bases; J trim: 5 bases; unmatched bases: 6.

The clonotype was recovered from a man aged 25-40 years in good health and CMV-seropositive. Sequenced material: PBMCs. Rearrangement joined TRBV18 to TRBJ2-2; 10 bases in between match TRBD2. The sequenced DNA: TGTGCCAGCTCACCACCCGCCCTAGCGGGAGTTACCGGGGAGCTGTTTTTT. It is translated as CASSPPALAGVTGELFF.